This entry lists 14 T cell receptor beta chains sequenced from one sample in a study of human T cells and chemical hapten exposure. Time point here: pre-sensitization, week 0. Treatment of the sample: therapeutic diphenylcyclopropenone sensitization with weekly scalp DPC. TCRdb independently ran MiXCR on the RACE reads; one entry per CDR3 protein. The sample lists about 68,000 distinct CDR3 sequences, roughly 11% occurring once. The sequencing here drew on whole blood, taken in connection with sensitization to the hapten diphenylcyclopropenone (DPC). These receptors all come from a woman in her forties or fifties with alopecia areata. Some clones in this sample may be carry-over from other donors' samples.

This clonotype was observed a handful of times. The chain recombines TRBV27 with TRBJ2-3; TRBD2 might be the D (6 bases). The CDR3 contains 18 residues. Trimming pared 3 bases from V and 4 bases from J, leaving 23 bases between. Germline V lookup: CDR1 MNHEY, CDR2 SMNVEV (reference sequence). The CDR3 DNA is TGTGCCAGCAGTTTTCGAAGGCCAACGGGAGTTATCTCAGATACGCAGTATTTT. As protein: CASSFRRPTGVISDTQYF.

This clonotype occurred a few times. This rearrangement joins TRBV5-4 to TRBJ1-6; D remains unclear. The CDR3 sequence is 14 residues long. Trimming pared 5 bases from V and 8 bases from J, leaving 14 bases between. Germline-derived CDR1 and CDR2 are SGHNT and YYREEE (reference sequence). CDR3 in amino acids: CASRVPGRDSPLHF. The CDR3 DNA reads TGTGCCAGCAGGGTGCCGGGGAGGGATTCACCCCTCCACTTT. The entire variable domain, with the rest obtained from reference TRBV5-4 and TRBJ1-6, is as follows: ETGVTQSPTHLIKTRGQQVTLRCSSQSGHNTVSWYQQALGQGPQFIFQYYREEENGRGNFPPRFSGLQFPNYSSELNVNALELDDSALYLCASRVPGRDSPLHFGNGTRLTVT.

The CDR3 region is CASSSDRAQTDTQYF. CDR3 sequence (DNA): TGTGCCAGCAGCTCTGACAGGGCTCAGACAGATACGCAGTATTTT. The chain carries TRBV6-2 or TRBV6-3 and TRBJ2-3; TRBD1 aligns across 7 bases. This CDR3 region has 15 residues. V lost 6 bases, J lost 3 bases, and 9 bases stayed unmatched. Looked up from germline, CDR1 is MNHEY and CDR2 is SVGEGT.

The genes are TRBV28 and TRBJ1-2; 9 bases fit TRBD1. This CDR3 has 14 amino acids. Per germline, CDR1 MDHEN and CDR2 SYDVKM. V gave up 5 bases and J gave up 2 bases; unmatched junction bases: 3. The CDR3 DNA sequence: TGTGCCAGCAGTATCGGACAGGGGAACTATGGCTACACCTTC. It specifies CASSIGQGNYGYTF.

The chain is built from TRBV27 and TRBJ1-2; D is undetermined. Looked up from germline, CDR1 is MNHEY and CDR2 is SMNVEV (reference sequence). The ends were cut back, 6 bases at V and 3 bases at J, with 11 bases in the middle. The CDR3 spans 13 residues. The CDR3 nucleotides are TGTGCCAGCAGAGACAATCGCTACTATGGCTACACCTTC. It specifies CASRDNRYYGYTF.

The V call is TRBV20-1, the J call TRBJ2-3; a weak D match, TRBD2 (6 bases). V lost 3 bases, J lost 6 bases, and 13 bases lay in between. CDR1 DFQATT and CDR2 SNEGSKA come from the germline V gene (reference sequence). The CDR3 has 13 residues. CDR3 nucleotides: TGCAGTGCTAGTCGGCCAGGGAGGGATACGCAGTATTTT. Protein product: CSASRPGRDTQYF.

J is TRBJ2-7 and V is TRBV28; 9 positions match TRBD1. The V gene end was trimmed by 5 bases and the J gene end by 0 bases; junction bases not matched to a gene: 5. Germline V CDR1 and CDR2: MDHEN, SYDVKM. The CDR3 sequence is 15 residues long. The CDR3 loop is CASSGATGGSYEQYF. CDR3 in DNA: TGTGCCAGCAGTGGAGCGACAGGGGGCTCCTACGAGCAGTACTTC. Based on the CDR3 plus reference TRBV28 and TRBJ2-7, the full variable domain is DVKVTQSSRYLVKRTGEKVFLECVQDMDHENMFWYRQDPGLGLRLIYFSYDVKMKEKGDIPEGYSVSREKKERFSLILESASTNQTSMYLCASSGATGGSYEQYFGPGTRLTVT.

CDR3 nucleotides: TGTGCCAGCAGCAATGGACTTCCCACCTACGAGCAGTACTTC. Encoded protein: CASSNGLPTYEQYF. This rearrangement joins TRBV7-2 to TRBJ2-7; D may be TRBD2 (5 bases). Germline CDR1 is SGHTA and CDR2 is FQGNSA. This CDR3 contains 14 residues. Deletions cut 5 bases from V and 2 bases from J, with 13 bases between.

This clonotype turned up a few times. The chain uses TRBV4-2 and TRBJ1-1; 8 bases match TRBD1. Trimming took 4 bases from V and 2 from J; bases not matched to a gene: 6. CDR1 is LGHNA, CDR2 YNFKEQ, per germline. The CDR3 consists of 15 residues. CDR3 region: CASSPSDRANTEAFF. DNA for the CDR3: TGTGCCAGCAGCCCATCGGACAGGGCCAACACTGAAGCTTTCTTT.

This sequence joins TRBV5-1 and TRBJ2-1, with D perhaps matching TRBD1 (6 bases). The germline V and J ends were trimmed by 7 bases and 7 bases, with 24 bases remaining between them. The CDR3 runs to 16 residues. Germline V gene data show CDR1 as SGHRS and CDR2 as YFSETQ. The CDR3 is CASYTRVQGFMNEQFF. The DNA for the CDR3 is TGCGCCAGCTATACACGAGTACAGGGATTCATGAATGAGCAGTTCTTC.

At least ten counts were recorded for this clonotype. This chain connects TRBV19 to TRBJ2-6; the D call may be TRBD1 or TRBD2 (5 bases each). CDR1 is LNHDA, CDR2 SQIVND, per germline (reference sequence). CDR3 length: 18 residues. V lost 3 bases and J 0 bases, leaving 15 bases between the germline ends. CDR3 DNA: TGTGCCAGTAGTATTCCGGGGACCCCTATCTCTGGGGCCAACGTCCTGACTTTC. It codes for CASSIPGTPISGANVLTF.

This clonotype was counted ten times or more. V and J are TRBV7-2 and TRBJ1-6, with D maybe TRBD1 (6 bases). V was clipped by 6 bases and J by 7 bases, with 16 bases between them. CDR1 is SGHTA and CDR2 is FQGNSA in the germline V gene. The CDR3 is made up of 15 amino acids. The CDR3 bases are TGTGCCAGCAGAAGGGGGGCTGAAGGAAATTCACCCCTCCACTTT. As protein: CASRRGAEGNSPLHF.

This clonotype was seen more than once but under ten times. V gene TRBV14 combines with J gene TRBJ2-3, with D tentatively TRBD2 (5 bases). Trimming stripped 1 base from V and 0 bases from J, with 8 bases between. The germline gives CDR1 SGHDN, CDR2 FVKESK. The CDR3 is 15 residues long. CDR3 residues: CASSQAGFSTDTQYF. The CDR3 nucleotides are TGTGCCAGCAGCCAAGCGGGGTTTAGCACAGATACGCAGTATTTT.

This clonotype showed up just a few times. The V call is TRBV27, the J call TRBJ1-1; a possible D gene is TRBD1 (5 bases). This CDR3 comprises 14 residues. Trimming shortened V by 8 bases and J by 6 bases, and 19 bases separated the two germline ends. Germline lookup yields CDR1 MNHEY and CDR2 SMNVEV (reference sequence). The CDR3 DNA reads as TGTGCCAGCTGTGTTGACAGCAATGGTGCTGAAGCTTTCTTT. Translation gives CASCVDSNGAEAFF.